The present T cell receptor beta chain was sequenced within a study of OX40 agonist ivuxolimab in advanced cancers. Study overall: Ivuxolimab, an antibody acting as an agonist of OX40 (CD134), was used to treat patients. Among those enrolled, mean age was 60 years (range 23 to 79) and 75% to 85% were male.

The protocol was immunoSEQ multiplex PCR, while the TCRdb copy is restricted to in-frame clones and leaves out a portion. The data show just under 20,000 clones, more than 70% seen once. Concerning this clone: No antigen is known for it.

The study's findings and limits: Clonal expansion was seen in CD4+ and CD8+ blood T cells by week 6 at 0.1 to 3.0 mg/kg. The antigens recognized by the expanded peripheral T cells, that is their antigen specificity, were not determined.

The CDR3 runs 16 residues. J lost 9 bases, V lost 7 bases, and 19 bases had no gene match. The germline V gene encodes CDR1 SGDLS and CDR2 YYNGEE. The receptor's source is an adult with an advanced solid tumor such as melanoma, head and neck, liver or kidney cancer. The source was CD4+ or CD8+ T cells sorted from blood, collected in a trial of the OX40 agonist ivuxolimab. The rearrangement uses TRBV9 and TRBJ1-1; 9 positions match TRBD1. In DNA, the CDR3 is TGTGCCAGCGCCGACGGGACAGGGAGTCATTCCAGTCAAGCTTTCTTT. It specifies CASADGTGSHSSQAFF. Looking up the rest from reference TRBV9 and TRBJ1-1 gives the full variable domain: DSGVTQTPKHLITATGQRVTLRCSPRSGDLSVYWYQQSLDQGLQFLIQYYNGEERAKGNILERFSAQQFPDLHSELNLSSLELGDSALYFCASADGTGSHSSQAFFGQGTRLTVV.